The next 30 T cell receptor beta chains were all read from a single sample in a study of response to subunit inactivated influenza vaccine (dated by TCRdb to the late 2010s). Library preparation used RT-PCR. Sequenced using an Illumina HiSeq 2500. Through fastp at Q25 and MiXCR, TCRdb rebuilt clones from the public reads, retaining in-frame beta chains. Every entry covers one CDR3 protein and lists the most common genes and DNA from its rows. Across this sample there are roughly 790,000 distinct CDR3 sequences, with less than 25% seen only once. The ten most abundant clones make up around 9.6% of the sample. The sample here was PBMCs from blood, taken around 5 days after vaccination. These receptors were obtained from a man in his forties or fifties who received an inactivated influenza vaccine. Donor details come from another sample of the same person, matched by shared clones.

This chain joins TRBV7-8 and TRBJ2-7, with D maybe TRBD1 (6 bases). Trimming removed 5 bases at V and 4 bases at J, with 15 bases between. Germline CDR1 SGHVS, CDR2 FQNEAQ. This CDR3 is 14 amino acids long. In DNA form, the CDR3 reads TGTGCCAGCAGCCCCGGGGCAGGGGTGTACGAGCAGTACTTC. It yields the protein CASSPGAGVYEQYF.

The rearrangement links TRBV11-3 to TRBJ2-2, with D tentatively TRBD1 or TRBD2 (5 bases each). Germline lookup yields CDR1 SGHNT and CDR2 YENEEA. This CDR3 is built from 17 residues. The germline V and J ends were trimmed by 1 base and 6 bases, with 18 bases remaining between them. The CDR3 here is CASSLAYPGTFPGELFF. CDR3 sequence (DNA): TGTGCCAGCAGCTTAGCTTACCCCGGGACCTTCCCCGGGGAGCTGTTTTTT.

The chain is built from TRBV20-1 and TRBJ2-7; 11 bases align to TRBD2. Germline CDR1 and CDR2: DFQATT and SNEGSKA (reference sequence). V dropped 3 bases and J dropped 0; count of bases not matched to a gene: 7. This CDR3 contains 16 residues. The CDR3 nucleotides read TGCAGTGCTAGCGGACTAGCGGGCCTAGACTCCTACGAGCAGTACTTC. Its protein is CSASGLAGLDSYEQYF.

The V call is TRBV24-1, the J call TRBJ2-1, with D possibly matching TRBD1 (6 bases). Germline CDR1 KGHDR, CDR2 SFDVKD. The ends were cut back, 4 bases at V and 0 bases at J, with 12 bases in the middle. The CDR3 runs to 16 residues. This CDR3 reads CATSDPRGSSYNEQFF. The CDR3 nucleotides read TGTGCCACCAGTGACCCCAGGGGCAGCTCCTACAATGAGCAGTTCTTC.

This clonotype appeared a few times. V and J are TRBV2 and TRBJ2-7; the D gene is possibly TRBD1 (7 bases). The germline V gene has CDR1 SNHLY and CDR2 FYNNEI. Trimming took off 11 bases at V and 4 bases at J, with 21 bases between the two ends. The length of the CDR3 is 14 residues. CDR3 in DNA: TGTGCCGGGGGAGTCGGCAGGGGGACTTACGAGCAGTACTTC. This gives the protein CAGGVGRGTYEQYF.

This clonotype was seen repeatedly, ten times or more. The chain carries TRBV10-3 and TRBJ2-3, with 12 nucleotides matching TRBD2. Germline V CDR1 and CDR2: ENHRY, SYGVKD. CDR3 size: 17 residues. V gave up 0 bases and J gave up 0 bases; unmatched junction bases: 1. Written as DNA, the CDR3 is TGTGCCATCAGTGAGTCGGGGACTAGCGGGAGCACAGATACGCAGTATTTT. Protein: CAISESGTSGSTDTQYF.

The CDR3 reads CASSFGGSGITDTQYF. The CDR3 nucleotides are TGTGCCAGCAGCTTCGGTGGTAGCGGGATTACAGATACGCAGTATTTT. The chain has TRBV7-6 and TRBJ2-3; 8 bases align to TRBD2. In germline, CDR1 is SGHVS, CDR2 FNYEAQ. The V gene end was trimmed by 3 bases and the J gene end by 3 bases; junction bases not matched to a gene: 8. The CDR3 runs to 16 residues.

The genes are TRBV11-2 and TRBJ2-2; no firm D call. V lost 5 bases to trimming and J lost 4 bases, with 11 bases between them. The germline gives CDR1 SGHAT, CDR2 FQNNGV. This CDR3 contains 14 residues. CDR3 protein: CASSARSRTGELFF. The CDR3, as DNA: TGTGCCAGCAGCGCAAGGTCTCGCACCGGGGAGCTGTTTTTT.

The chain joins TRBV29-1 to TRBJ2-7; D possibly corresponds to TRBD2 (5 bases). CDR3 length: 12 residues. Germline V gene lookup returns CDR1 SQVTM and CDR2 ANQGSEA. The V gene lost 4 bases and the J gene lost 3 bases, with 10 bases spanning the gap. Here the CDR3 reads CSVGLTVYEQYF. In DNA, the CDR3 is TGCAGCGTTGGACTAACGGTCTACGAGCAGTACTTC.

This clonotype was detected only a few times. This chain joins TRBV5-1 and TRBJ1-5; D remains unclear. The CDR3 length is 14 residues. Looked up from germline, CDR1 is SGHRS and CDR2 is YFSETQ. Trimming stripped 4 bases from V and 8 bases from J, with 16 bases between. CDR3 amino acids: CASSPGNAEEPQHF. The CDR3 DNA reads TGCGCCAGCAGCCCGGGAAACGCAGAGGAGCCCCAGCATTTT.

This clonotype has only a few counts. The chain combines TRBV9 with TRBJ2-1, with D possibly called TRBD1 or TRBD2 (5 bases each). With 4 bases removed from V and 3 bases from J, the gap between germline ends came to 17 bases. The CDR3 is 16 amino acids. The germline V gene has CDR1 SGDLS and CDR2 YYNGEE. The DNA for the CDR3 is TGTGCCAGCAGCCCTGGGGCCCGAGGGCACTACAATGAGCAGTTCTTC. Protein: CASSPGARGHYNEQFF.

V gene TRBV20-1 combines with J gene TRBJ2-2, with 7 bases lining up with TRBD1. The J segment lost 8 bases and the V segment lost 3 bases, leaving 15 bases of the junction unmatched. CDR1 is DFQATT and CDR2 is SNEGSKA in the germline V gene (reference sequence). The CDR3 runs 16 residues. Here the CDR3 reads CSARVHRGAGVGELFF. The CDR3, as DNA: TGCAGTGCTAGGGTACACAGGGGTGCCGGCGTTGGGGAGCTGTTTTTT.

The chain couples TRBV28 to TRBJ2-7; D unresolved. CDR1 MDHEN and CDR2 SYDVKM come from the germline V gene. The CDR3 is 14 amino acids. Trimming left V 6 bases short and J 2 bases short, with 14 bases between. CDR3 region: CASSLASLPYEQYF. As DNA, the CDR3 is TGTGCCAGCAGCCTGGCCAGTCTACCCTACGAGCAGTACTTC.

Many counts were recorded for this clonotype. The chain is built from TRBV7-2 and TRBJ2-3; tentatively, D is TRBD2 (6 bases). This CDR3 contains 15 residues. Trimming took off 1 base at V and 3 bases at J, with 11 bases between the two ends. CDR1 SGHTA and CDR2 FQGNSA come from the germline V gene. CDR3 nucleotides: TGTGCCAGCAGCTTAGTTGGGGGGATAACAGATACGCAGTATTTT. Translating gives CASSLVGGITDTQYF.

This clonotype was recorded many times. The chain employs TRBV5-6 and TRBJ2-7, with TRBD2 matching over 7 bases. In germline, CDR1 is SGHDT, CDR2 YYEEEE. CDR3 length: 14 amino acids. V was clipped by 0 bases and J by 3 bases; unmatched bases: 3. CDR3 nucleotide sequence: TGTGCCAGCAGCTTGGTCGGGGGGAACTACGAGCAGTACTTC. It specifies CASSLVGGNYEQYF. Combining the CDR3 with reference TRBV5-6 and TRBJ2-7 gives the whole variable domain DAGVTQSPTHLIKTRGQQVTLRCSPKSGHDTVSWYQQALGQGPQFIFQYYEEEERQRGNFPDRFSGHQFPNYSSELNVNALLLGDSALYLCASSLVGGNYEQYFGPGTRLTVT.

This clonotype has only a few counts. This chain links TRBV12-3 or TRBV12-4 with TRBJ2-1, with 9 bases that match TRBD2. The V gene end was trimmed by 3 bases and the J gene end by 12 bases; junction bases not matched to a gene: 6. This CDR3 contains 13 residues. For the CDR3, the DNA is TGTGCCAGCAGTTTGGTTAGCGGGGGCCCGCAGTTCTTC. It yields the protein CASSLVSGGPQFF.

This chain connects TRBV5-6 to TRBJ2-3; weak D call: TRBD2 (5 bases). Trimming pared 4 bases from V and 6 bases from J, leaving 15 bases between. The germline CDR1 and CDR2 sequences are SGHDT and YYEEEE. The CDR3 runs 14 residues. Here the CDR3 reads CASSPDLGGDTQYF. Written as DNA, the CDR3 is TGTGCCAGCAGCCCGGACCTTGGAGGTGATACGCAGTATTTT.

This rearrangement joins TRBV20-1 to TRBJ2-1; D gene uncertain. This CDR3 has 17 residues. CDR1 DFQATT and CDR2 SNEGSKA come from the germline V gene (reference sequence). V lost 1 base, J lost 0 bases, and 16 bases lay in between. The CDR3 nucleotides read TGCAGTGCTAGAGGACAACCCGGCCAGAGCTCCTACAATGAGCAGTTCTTC. Protein: CSARGQPGQSSYNEQFF.

This chain joins TRBV27 and TRBJ2-7; 8 bases align to TRBD1. The CDR3 loop spans 15 amino acids. The germline gives CDR1 MNHEY, CDR2 SMNVEV (reference sequence). With V trimmed by 6 bases and J by 4 bases, 11 bases remained unmatched. The CDR3 region is CASSPGQAILYEQYF. The CDR3 coding sequence is TGTGCCAGCAGCCCGGGACAGGCGATACTTTACGAGCAGTACTTC.

In this sample, this clonotype turned up a few times. The V and J genes are TRBV20-1 and TRBJ1-1; 7 bases align to TRBD1. V was pared by 0 bases and J by 4 bases, with 14 bases of the junction left unmatched. CDR1 and CDR2 (germline): DFQATT, SNEGSKA (reference sequence). CDR3 length: 17 amino acids. In DNA, the CDR3 is TGCAGTGCTAGAGATTGGGTCCAGGGGGTTTTTCCCACTGAAGCTTTCTTT. Encoded protein: CSARDWVQGVFPTEAFF.

This clonotype was counted between two and nine times. The V and J genes are TRBV5-4 and TRBJ1-2; D is undetermined. Trimming stripped 4 bases from V and 0 bases from J, with 13 bases between. The CDR3 length is 15 residues. Germline V lookup: CDR1 SGHNT, CDR2 YYREEE (reference sequence). The CDR3 sequence: CASSPQTLSNYGYTF. The CDR3 region has the DNA TGTGCCAGCAGCCCTCAGACATTATCTAACTATGGCTACACCTTC.

This chain connects TRBV20-1 to TRBJ2-7, with 7 bases lining up with TRBD2. The CDR3 loop spans 13 amino acids. Germline CDR1 and CDR2: DFQATT and SNEGSKA (reference sequence). The ends lost 6 bases at V and 0 bases at J; junction bases unmatched: 5. The CDR3 DNA follows: TGCAGTGCCAGGGAGGGGATCTCCTACGAGCAGTACTTC. As protein: CSAREGISYEQYF.

This clonotype was detected a few times. The rearrangement joins TRBV5-5 to TRBJ2-6; the D is unclear. V was cut by 3 bases and J by 0 bases, with 10 bases left in between. There are 16 residues in the CDR3. The germline CDR1 and CDR2 sequences are SGHKS and YYEKEE (reference sequence). The CDR3: CASSWARVSGANVLTF. CDR3 bases: TGTGCCAGCAGCTGGGCCCGGGTCTCTGGGGCCAACGTCCTGACTTTC. Together with reference TRBV5-5 and TRBJ2-6, the CDR3 gives the full variable domain: DAGVTQSPTHLIKTRGQQVTLRCSPISGHKSVSWYQQVLGQGPQFIFQYYEKEERGRGNFPDRFSARQFPNYSSELNVNALLLGDSALYLCASSWARVSGANVLTFGAGSRLTVL.

V gene TRBV20-1 combines with J gene TRBJ1-6; TRBD1 aligns across 8 bases. Losses at the gene ends were 3 bases for V and 14 bases for J; bases not matched to a gene: 15. Germline V CDR1 and CDR2: DFQATT, SNEGSKA (reference sequence). The CDR3 is 15 residues long. The CDR3 here is CSARRRGQGPTALHF. In DNA, the CDR3 is TGCAGTGCTAGGAGGAGAGGACAGGGCCCTACGGCCCTCCACTTT.

The chain has TRBV7-3 and TRBJ1-1, with a possible D match to TRBD1 (6 bases). The CDR3 consists of 15 residues. Trimming removed 2 bases from V and 3 bases from J, with 13 bases in between. The germline V gene encodes CDR1 SGHTA and CDR2 FQGTGA. CDR3 region: CASSLGGGAHTEAFF. The DNA for the CDR3 is TGTGCCAGCAGCTTAGGGGGGGGCGCGCACACTGAAGCTTTCTTT.

The chain combines TRBV7-8 with TRBJ2-3; D gene unclear. The CDR3 extends over 18 amino acids. CDR1 SGHVS and CDR2 FQNEAQ come from the germline V gene. V shed 0 bases and J shed 4 bases, with 20 bases lying between them. CDR3 residues: CASSLALVSDHRADTQYF. In DNA form, the CDR3 reads TGTGCCAGCAGCTTAGCCTTGGTTTCGGACCATAGAGCAGATACGCAGTATTTT.

This chain links TRBV4-3 with TRBJ2-1, with TRBD2 matching over 11 bases. The V gene end was trimmed by 4 bases and the J gene end by 0 bases; junction bases not matched to a gene: 5. The length of the CDR3 is 17 residues. Germline loops: CDR1 LGHNA, CDR2 YSLEER. CDR3 bases: TGCGCCAGCAGCCGGGCGACTAGCGGGGTCTCCTACAATGAGCAGTTCTTC. It specifies CASSRATSGVSYNEQFF.

This clonotype has just a few counts. This rearrangement joins TRBV6-5 to TRBJ2-1; D tentatively reads TRBD1 or TRBD2 (6 bases each). Trimming cost V 2 bases and J 2 bases, with 10 bases left between them. Germline CDR1 reads MNHEY; CDR2 reads SVGAGI. The CDR3 contains 15 residues. Here the CDR3 DNA reads TGTGCCAGCAGTTACAGGGGGACTCCCTACAATGAGCAGTTCTTC. Translated, it gives CASSYRGTPYNEQFF.

The gene calls are TRBV7-9 and TRBJ2-1; 10 bases line up with TRBD2. The junction had 7 bases not matched to a gene; V was cut back by 6 bases and J by 8 bases. Germline CDR1 and CDR2: SEHNR and FQNEAQ (reference sequence). The CDR3 spans 14 residues. For the CDR3, the DNA is TGTGCCAGCAGAGAGCGGGGGGGCCGGTATGAGCAGTTCTTC. Its translation: CASRERGGRYEQFF.

This clonotype was counted between two and nine times. The chain joins TRBV6-5 to TRBJ1-4; no definite D call. The CDR3 is made up of 16 amino acids. Trimming removed 4 bases at V and 4 bases at J, with 16 bases between. CDR1 is MNHEY, CDR2 SVGAGI, per germline. The CDR3 region is CASSSRTQEFNEKLFF. CDR3 coding DNA: TGTGCCAGCAGTTCCCGAACGCAGGAGTTTAATGAAAAACTGTTTTTT.